One and the same sample provided the 29 T cell receptor beta chains below, sequenced in a study of OX40 agonist ivuxolimab in advanced cancers. Assay: immunoSEQ multiplex PCR; the TCRdb copy retains only in-frame clones and omits some. Seen here are 50,000 or so clones, 75% to 90% observed once, and the top ten hold under 15%. Sequenced here: CD4+ or CD8+ T cells sorted from blood, sampled in a trial of the OX40 agonist ivuxolimab. These receptors came from an adult with an advanced solid tumor such as melanoma, head and neck, liver or kidney cancer.

The V call is TRBV2, the J call TRBJ1-6; 7 bases align to TRBD1. This CDR3 contains 19 residues. The ends lost 6 bases at V and 5 bases at J; junction bases unmatched: 19. Germline V gives CDR1 SNHLY, CDR2 FYNNEI. The CDR3 sequence is CASRADRESPREHNSPLHF. The DNA for the CDR3 is TGTGCCAGCAGGGCTGACAGGGAATCTCCTCGCGAGCATAATTCACCCCTCCACTTT.

This clone was picked up one time. The V and J genes are TRBV7-2 and TRBJ2-5; 9 bases align to TRBD1. The J call may be wrong; the DNA end is better matched by TRBJ2-7. This CDR3 region has 15 residues. Per germline, CDR1 SGHTA and CDR2 FQGNSA. The CDR3 DNA is TGTGCCAGCAGCTTACAGGGACAGGGTACCTACGAGCAGTACTTC. Its translation is CASSLQGQGTYEQYF.

The J gene is TRBJ2-1, the V gene TRBV7-9; D ambiguous. The V end was cut by 2 bases, the J end by 3 bases, with 5 bases between. Germline V gives CDR1 SEHNR, CDR2 FQNEAQ (reference sequence). The CDR3 contains 13 residues. CDR3 nucleotides: TGTGCCAGCAGCTTAAACGGCTACAATGAGCAGTTCTTC. Translating gives CASSLNGYNEQFF.

The CDR3 region has the DNA TGTGCCAGCAGCTTGGAGTACAGGGCGGGTACCGAGCAGTACTTC. This gives the protein CASSLEYRAGTEQYF. The chain employs TRBV5-5 and TRBJ2-7, with D perhaps matching TRBD1 (6 bases). Trimming pared 0 bases from V and 6 bases from J, leaving 16 bases between. This CDR3 is 15 amino acids long. Germline values: CDR1 SGHKS, CDR2 YYEKEE (reference sequence). Drawing the rest from reference TRBV5-5 and TRBJ2-7, the complete variable domain is DAGVTQSPTHLIKTRGQQVTLRCSPISGHKSVSWYQQVLGQGPQFIFQYYEKEERGRGNFPDRFSARQFPNYSSELNVNALLLGDSALYLCASSLEYRAGTEQYFGPGTRLTVT.

The chain combines TRBV5-1 with TRBJ1-2; 7 bases align to TRBD1. The germline CDR1 and CDR2 sequences are SGHRS and YFSETQ. The CDR3 covers 15 residues. V was pared by 2 bases and J by 4 bases, with 8 bases of the junction left unmatched. The CDR3 reads CASSLVDRATYGYTF. Here the CDR3 DNA reads TGCGCCAGCAGCTTAGTTGACAGGGCTACCTATGGCTACACCTTC.

V gene TRBV6-6 combines with J gene TRBJ1-2; TRBD1 matches at 9 bases. Trimming took 2 bases from V and 1 from J; bases not matched to a gene: 5. The CDR3 runs 16 residues. The germline CDR1 and CDR2 sequences are MNHNY and SVGAGI (reference sequence). CDR3 region: CASSYPAGQGNYGYTF. The CDR3 DNA sequence: TGTGCCAGCAGTTACCCCGCGGGACAGGGTAACTATGGCTACACCTTC.

The chain uses TRBV6-6 and TRBJ2-1; 8 positions match TRBD1. Germline CDR1 is MNHNY and CDR2 is SVGAGI (reference sequence). The CDR3 contains 15 residues. V lost 4 bases and J lost 9; bases outside the gene matches: 11. CDR3 DNA sequence: TGTGCCAGCAGTTCAGGGGGCTCGATGGAAGGTGAGCAGTTCTTC. This encodes CASSSGGSMEGEQFF.

The rearrangement joins TRBV5-4 to TRBJ2-5; a possible D gene is TRBD1 (6 bases). CDR1 and CDR2 from the germline V gene are SGHNT and YYREEE (reference sequence). The CDR3 is made up of 17 amino acids. Deletions cut 0 bases from V and 1 base from J, with 16 bases between. The DNA for the CDR3 is TGTGCCAGCAGCTTGGCCATTGGGGGCCCTTCCCAAGAGACCCAGTACTTC. Its translation: CASSLAIGGPSQETQYF.

The chain links TRBV9 to TRBJ2-7; D call uncertain. Between the trimmed V and J ends, which lost 4 bases and 3 bases, there was a span of 23 bases. Germline CDR1 and CDR2: SGDLS and YYNGEE. The CDR3 has 17 amino acids. CDR3 DNA sequence: TGTGCCAGCAGCAGCGTACTCAGGATTATTCAGGACTACGAGCAGTACGTC. This encodes CASSSVLRIIQDYEQYV.

By its share, this clone is medium-sized (0.01 to 0.1%). The rearrangement links TRBV19 to TRBJ1-1; no clear D. Germline values: CDR1 LNHDA, CDR2 SQIVND (reference sequence). The V and J ends lost 5 bases and 5 bases respectively, with 15 bases between them. The CDR3 runs 14 residues. CDR3 sequence reads: CASSPSPGRTEAFF. CDR3 nucleotide sequence: TGTGCCAGTAGTCCCTCCCCGGGGAGAACTGAAGCTTTCTTT.

The chain is built from TRBV5-1 and TRBJ1-2; unclear D gene. Germline V gives CDR1 SGHRS, CDR2 YFSETQ. V lost 4 bases and J 0 bases, leaving 10 bases between the germline ends. This CDR3 is built from 14 residues. As DNA, the CDR3 is TGCGCCAGCAGCGGCACAAGAGCTAACTATGGCTACACCTTC. It translates to CASSGTRANYGYTF.

The CDR3 loop reads CASTPDRIIHEQFF. The DNA of the CDR3 is TGTGCCAGCACCCCGGACCGAATTATCCATGAGCAGTTCTTC. The V gene is TRBV19, the J gene TRBJ2-1; unclear D gene. Trimming shortened V by 9 bases and J by 8 bases, and 20 bases separated the two germline ends. CDR1 and CDR2 from the germline V gene are LNHDA and SQIVND (reference sequence). CDR3 length: 14 amino acids. The complete variable domain, with remaining parts taken from reference TRBV19 and TRBJ2-1, reads DGGITQSPKYLFRKEGQNVTLSCEQNLNHDAMYWYRQDPGQGLRLIYYSQIVNDFQKGDIAEGYSVSREKKESFPLTVTSAQKNPTAFYLCASTPDRIIHEQFFGPGTRLTVL.

This clone appeared once. The chain recombines TRBV18 with TRBJ2-4; D remains ambiguous. This CDR3 is 14 amino acids long. The V gene lost 1 base and the J gene lost 7 bases, with 11 bases spanning the gap. The germline gives CDR1 KGHSH, CDR2 LQKENI. The CDR3 coding sequence is TGTGCCAGCTCACCACAGCGAGATCCGAACATTCAGTACTTC. This codes for CASSPQRDPNIQYF.

This clone was recorded once. The V call is TRBV19, the J call TRBJ1-2, with D unresolved. V dropped 1 base and J dropped 8 bases, with 11 bases sitting between them. Germline-derived CDR1 and CDR2 are LNHDA and SQIVND (reference sequence). CDR3 size: 13 residues. Written as DNA, the CDR3 is TGTGCCAGTAGTATAGGGGTACTTAACGGCTACACCTTC. Residues: CASSIGVLNGYTF.

This chain connects TRBV9 to TRBJ1-3; D is undetermined. Germline lookup yields CDR1 SGDLS and CDR2 YYNGEE. The germline V and J ends were trimmed by 4 bases and 6 bases, with 20 bases remaining between them. The CDR3 totals 16 residues. The CDR3 loop is CASSPKAAKSENTIYF. DNA for the CDR3: TGTGCCAGCAGCCCAAAGGCGGCAAAGAGTGAAAACACCATATATTTT.

The chain is built from TRBV5-4 and TRBJ1-6, with TRBD1 as a possible D gene (6 bases). The CDR3 consists of 14 residues. Trimming took 0 bases from V and 8 from J, leaving 9 bases between them. The germline gives CDR1 SGHNT, CDR2 YYREEE (reference sequence). The CDR3 loop reads CASSLEGDYSPLHF. The DNA for the CDR3 is TGTGCCAGCAGCTTGGAGGGGGATTATTCACCCCTCCACTTT.

The table lists this clone with a few counts. This chain uses TRBV27 with TRBJ1-2; TRBD1 might be the D (5 bases). V was cut by 4 bases and J by 1 base, with 10 bases left in between. This CDR3 spans 14 amino acids. CDR1 and CDR2 (germline): MNHEY, SMNVEV (reference sequence). Written as DNA, the CDR3 is TGTGCCAGCAGTTCTGCCGACAGTAACTATGGCTACACCTTC. This codes for CASSSADSNYGYTF.

The chain couples TRBV4-2 to TRBJ2-1; D might be TRBD2 (7 bases). Germline CDR1 LGHNA, CDR2 YNFKEQ. Deletions cut 1 base from V and 9 bases from J, with 16 bases between. This CDR3 comprises 15 residues. CDR3 amino acids: CASSQVGGGLTEQFF. The DNA for the CDR3 is TGTGCCAGCAGCCAAGTTGGGGGGGGGCTAACTGAGCAGTTCTTC.

This clone turned up a few times. J is TRBJ2-5 and V is TRBV11-2, with TRBD2 matching over 7 bases. Trimming took 3 bases from V and 1 from J; bases not matched to a gene: 5. The length of the CDR3 is 15 residues. Germline V gene data show CDR1 as SGHAT and CDR2 as FQNNGV. The CDR3 region has the DNA TGTGCCAGCAGCTTCCCCCCTAGCGGCCAAGAGACCCAGTACTTC. Protein: CASSFPPSGQETQYF.

The chain is built from TRBV6-5 and TRBJ1-3; the D is unclear. The germline V gene encodes CDR1 MNHEY and CDR2 SVGAGI. The CDR3 contains 16 residues. V lost 2 bases and J lost 0, with 11 bases in between. The CDR3 protein is CASSYGDGLSGNTIYF. The CDR3 DNA is TGTGCCAGCAGTTACGGTGACGGGCTCTCTGGAAACACCATATATTTT.

The genes are TRBV5-1 and TRBJ1-2, with no clear D. The CDR3 runs to 14 residues. CDR1 and CDR2 (germline): SGHRS, YFSETQ. V shed 0 bases and J shed 5 bases, with 11 bases lying between them. The CDR3 spells CASSLVDGGYGYTF. The CDR3 DNA reads TGCGCCAGCAGCTTGGTTGACGGCGGGTATGGCTACACCTTC.

This chain uses TRBV5-5 with TRBJ1-2; 7 nucleotides align to TRBD1. Trimming cost V 5 bases and J 0 bases; bases outside gene matches: 4. The CDR3 runs to 14 residues. The germline gives CDR1 SGHKS, CDR2 YYEKEE (reference sequence). CDR3 in amino acids: CASSQDRSNYGYTF. In DNA form, the CDR3 reads TGTGCCAGCAGTCAGGACAGGTCTAACTATGGCTACACCTTC.

The genes are TRBV30 and TRBJ2-5; perhaps TRBD1 as D (6 bases). CDR3 length equals 15 residues. V was pared by 2 bases and J by 13 bases, with 26 bases between. The germline gives CDR1 GTSNPN, CDR2 SVGIG (reference sequence). The CDR3 DNA reads TGTGCCTGGAGTACCCCCCGGGGACAAGAGACCCAGTGGTACTTC. It codes for CAWSTPRGQETQWYF. The full variable domain, its missing parts supplied by reference TRBV30 and TRBJ2-5, is SQTIHQWPATLVQPVGSPLSLECTVEGTSNPNLYWYRQAAGRGLQLLFYSVGIGQISSEVPQNLSASRPQDRQFILSSKKLLLSDSGFYLCAWSTPRGQETQWYFGPGTRLLVL.

The chain is built from TRBV18 and TRBJ2-3; the match to TRBD2 covers 12 bases. The length of the CDR3 is 15 residues. In germline, CDR1 is KGHSH, CDR2 LQKENI. V lost 5 bases to trimming and J lost 5 bases; unmatched junction nucleotides: 5. CDR3 nucleotides: TGTGCCAGCTCAAGCGGACTAGCGGGAATAGATACGCAGTATTTT. Translated: CASSSGLAGIDTQYF. The whole variable domain, remainder taken from reference TRBV18 and TRBJ2-3, is NAGVMQNPRHLVRRRGQEARLRCSPMKGHSHVYWYRQLPEEGLKFMVYLQKENIIDESGMPKERFSAEFPKEGPSILRIQQVVRGDSAAYFCASSSGLAGIDTQYFGPGTRLTVL.

CDR3 region: CASSLAGTGYEQYF. CDR3 coding DNA: TGCGCCAGCAGCTTGGCTGGTACGGGCTACGAGCAGTACTTC. The V gene is TRBV5-1, the J gene TRBJ2-7; unclear D gene. The CDR3 contains 14 residues. Germline CDR1 is SGHRS and CDR2 is YFSETQ. V lost 0 bases, J lost 3 bases, and 10 bases lay in between. The full variable domain, in which reference TRBV5-1 and TRBJ2-7 provide the parts outside the CDR3, is KAGVTQTPRYLIKTRGQQVTLSCSPISGHRSVSWYQQTPGQGLQFLFEYFSETQRNKGNFPGRFSGRQFSNSRSEMNVSTLELGDSALYLCASSLAGTGYEQYFGPGTRLTVT.

The gene calls are TRBV18 and TRBJ2-5; the D gene is possibly TRBD2 (5 bases). V gave up 3 bases and J gave up 4 bases, with 21 bases separating them. CDR3 length: 17 residues. The V gene's germline CDR1 is KGHSH and CDR2 LQKENI. CDR3 coding DNA: TGTGCCAGCTCACCTCCGGACGGAGGAGCTGTGGGAGAGACCCAGTACTTC. It codes for CASSPPDGGAVGETQYF. Supplemented by reference TRBV18 and TRBJ2-5, the full variable domain reads NAGVMQNPRHLVRRRGQEARLRCSPMKGHSHVYWYRQLPEEGLKFMVYLQKENIIDESGMPKERFSAEFPKEGPSILRIQQVVRGDSAAYFCASSPPDGGAVGETQYFGPGTRLLVL.

Only a few counts were recorded for this clone. CDR3 coding DNA: TGTGCCAGCAGTCGGACAGATAACTATGGCTACACCTTC. Residues: CASSRTDNYGYTF. The V call is TRBV6-6, the J call TRBJ1-2; D is perhaps TRBD1 (6 bases). Between the trimmed V and J ends, which lost 5 bases and 1 base, there was a span of 8 bases. The CDR3 has 13 residues. Per the germline V gene, CDR1 is MNHNY and CDR2 is SVGAGI (reference sequence).

The rearrangement uses TRBV2 and TRBJ2-2, with 8 positions matching TRBD2. The CDR3 spans 15 residues. The germline V gene has CDR1 SNHLY and CDR2 FYNNEI. Trimming removed 6 bases from V and 1 base from J; junction bases left unmatched: 4. The CDR3 spells CASSRRGGNTGELFF. The CDR3, as DNA: TGTGCCAGCAGCCGACGGGGGGGGAACACCGGGGAGCTGTTTTTT.

This clone was detected only once. The V and J genes are TRBV29-1 and TRBJ2-3, with TRBD2 matching over 14 bases. CDR3 length: 15 residues. The ends lost 7 bases at V and 5 bases at J; junction bases unmatched: 8. CDR1 and CDR2 from the germline V gene are SQVTM and ANQGSEA. CDR3 loop: CSASGTSGGLDTQYF. DNA for the CDR3: TGCAGCGCGAGCGGGACTAGCGGGGGCTTAGATACGCAGTATTTT.